A selection of T cell receptor beta chains follows, all from one sample in a study of shared clonotypes between healthy human individuals. Sequenced by immunoSEQ multiplex PCR; TCRdb stores in-frame clones only, minus some. The sample lists nearly 500,000 clones, 76% occurring once. Material: PBMCs. The receptors were sampled from a woman aged 40 to 55 in good health. Some clones in this sample may be carry-over from other donors' samples. The CDR3 runs from the conserved cysteine through the conserved F or W. D genes are given only for firm matches. Clone size appears in some rows only: once, few, many, or a class for an expanded clone.

size: NA
V: TRBV15
J: TRBJ2-1
D: NA
CDR3: CATSSRRGNEQFF
DNA: TGTGCCACCAGCAGTCGCCGCGGGAATGAGCAGTTCTTC

size: NA
V: TRBV6-1
J: TRBJ2-7
D: TRBD1
CDR3: CASRTTGAESREQYF
DNA: TGTGCCAGCAGAACAACAGGGGCCGAGTCGAGGGAGCAGTACTTC

size: NA
V: TRBV29-1
J: TRBJ1-2
D: NA
CDR3: CSVGEDGYTF
DNA: TGCAGCGTTGGGGAGGATGGCTACACCTTC

size: NA
V: TRBV5-1
J: TRBJ2-3
D: TRBD1
CDR3: CASKGQGSTDTQYF
DNA: TGCGCCAGCAAGGGACAGGGGAGCACAGATACGCAGTATTTT

size: many
V: TRBV5-6
J: TRBJ1-2
D: NA
CDR3: CASSFTNYGYTF
DNA: TGTGCCAGCAGCTTTACGAACTATGGCTACACCTTC

size: NA
V: TRBV5-8
J: TRBJ2-7
D: NA
CDR3: CASSQDGFSYEQYF
DNA: TGTGCCAGCAGTCAGGACGGGTTCTCCTACGAGCAGTACTTC

size: NA
V: TRBV7-3
J: TRBJ2-1
D: NA
CDR3: CASSPDENEQFF
DNA: TGTGCCAGCAGCCCCGACGAGAATGAGCAGTTCTTC

size: once
V: TRBV5-1
J: TRBJ2-3
D: TRBD1
CDR3: CASSAWGTADGADTQYF
DNA: TGCGCCAGCAGTGCCTGGGGGACAGCCGATGGGGCAGATACGCAGTATTTT

size: NA
V: TRBV30
J: TRBJ1-3
D: NA
CDR3: CAWSTGPRNTIYF
DNA: TGTGCCTGGAGTACGGGACCCCGAAACACCATATATTTT

size: many
V: TRBV28
J: TRBJ2-7
D: TRBD2
CDR3: CASSQRGLLTRVYEQYF
DNA: TGTGCCAGCAGCCAACGGGGACTACTCACGAGGGTCTACGAGCAGTACTTC

size: NA
V: TRBV30
J: TRBJ2-2
D: NA
CDR3: CAWSEAGELFF
DNA: TGTGCCTGGAGTGAGGCCGGGGAGCTGTTTTTT

size: few
V: TRBV5-1
J: TRBJ1-1
D: NA
CDR3: CASSVDGPTTPLF
DNA: TGCGCCAGCAGCGTAGACGGCCCAACAACCCCACTCTTT

size: few
V: TRBV5-1
J: TRBJ2-7
D: TRBD2
CDR3: CASSSSGSRSYEQYF
DNA: TGCGCCAGCAGCTCTAGCGGGAGTCGGTCCTACGAGCAGTACTTC

size: NA
V: TRBV28
J: TRBJ1-2
D: NA
CDR3: CASSSQGGGGYTF
DNA: TGTGCCAGCAGTTCACAGGGAGGAGGTGGCTACACCTTC

size: NA
V: TRBV29-1
J: TRBJ2-7
D: NA
CDR3: CSGSTGRHEQYF
DNA: TGCAGCGGTTCGACAGGTCGCCACGAGCAGTACTTC

size: NA
V: TRBV18
J: TRBJ1-1
D: TRBD1
CDR3: CASSRDRQNTEAFF
DNA: TGTGCCAGCTCGAGGGACAGGCAGAACACTGAAGCTTTCTTT

size: NA
V: TRBV7-3
J: TRBJ2-7
D: TRBD2
CDR3: CASSLSGAGDGEQYF
DNA: TGTGCCAGCAGCTTAAGTGGAGCGGGAGATGGGGAGCAGTACTTC

size: NA
V: TRBV28
J: TRBJ1-2
D: NA
CDR3: CASSLSGPPNPYGYTF
DNA: TGTGCCAGCAGTTTATCTGGACCCCCGAATCCCTATGGCTACACCTTC

size: NA
V: TRBV5-8
J: TRBJ2-5
D: TRBD2
CDR3: CASSNGRAGETQYF
DNA: TGTGCCAGCAGCAACGGGAGGGCCGGTGAGACCCAGTACTTC

size: NA
V: TRBV9
J: TRBJ2-1
D: TRBD2
CDR3: CASSGIAGGSYNEQFF
DNA: TGTGCCAGCAGCGGTATAGCGGGAGGGTCTTACAATGAGCAGTTCTTC

size: NA
V: TRBV7-9
J: TRBJ2-1
D: NA
CDR3: CASSSQGNEQFF
DNA: TGTGCCAGCAGCTCGCAGGGTAATGAGCAGTTCTTC

size: NA
V: TRBV28
J: TRBJ2-1
D: NA
CDR3: CASSVVVGSSYNEQFF
DNA: TGTGCCAGCAGCGTTGTGGTCGGGAGCTCCTACAATGAGCAGTTCTTC

size: NA
V: TRBV11-3
J: TRBJ2-1
D: TRBD2
CDR3: CASSTGLAGIDEQFF
DNA: TGTGCCAGCAGCACGGGACTAGCGGGAATCGATGAGCAGTTCTTC

size: NA
V: TRBV2
J: TRBJ1-5
D: NA
CDR3: CASSRGGRNQPQHF
DNA: TGTGCCAGTTCGAGGGGGGGTCGGAATCAGCCCCAGCATTTT

size: NA
V: TRBV6-5
J: TRBJ1-1
D: NA
CDR3: CASRPPGRVGTFF
DNA: TGTGCCAGCAGACCACCCGGGAGGGTGGGTACTTTCTTT

size: once
V: TRBV19
J: TRBJ1-5
D: TRBD1
CDR3: CASGTGSPRPQHF
DNA: TGTGCCAGCGGGACAGGGAGCCCTCGGCCCCAGCATTTT

size: few
V: TRBV5-1
J: TRBJ2-7
D: TRBD1
CDR3: CASSLGIDRAHEQYF
DNA: TGCGCCAGCAGCTTGGGGATAGACAGGGCCCACGAGCAGTACTTC

size: NA
V: TRBV29-1
J: TRBJ1-1
D: NA
CDR3: CSVVVTGANTEAFF
DNA: TGCAGCGTTGTTGTAACGGGGGCGAACACTGAAGCTTTCTTT

size: few
V: TRBV18
J: TRBJ1-2
D: NA
CDR3: CASSPSKENGYTF
DNA: TGTGCCAGCTCACCATCGAAGGAGAATGGCTACACCTTC

size: many
V: TRBV7-8
J: TRBJ1-5
D: NA
CDR3: CASSLDAVGRGNQPQHF
DNA: TGTGCCAGCAGCTTAGATGCCGTGGGGAGGGGCAATCAGCCCCAGCATTTT

size: NA
V: TRBV5-1
J: TRBJ1-3
D: NA
CDR3: CASSLEGTRGNTIYF
DNA: TGCGCCAGCAGCTTGGAGGGGACCAGAGGAAACACCATATATTTT

size: NA
V: TRBV4-2
J: TRBJ1-6
D: NA
CDR3: CASSQDLGQSLRSPLHF
DNA: TGTGCCAGCAGCCAAGATCTTGGCCAGAGTCTGAGGTCACCCCTCCACTTT

size: NA
V: TRBV4-1
J: TRBJ2-7
D: TRBD1
CDR3: CASSPAAAIARDRTYEQYF
DNA: TGCGCCAGCAGCCCAGCAGCAGCTATAGCCCGGGACAGGACCTACGAGCAGTACTTC

size: NA
V: TRBV28
J: TRBJ1-2
D: NA
CDR3: CASSLYTFGGALGGYTF
DNA: TGTGCCAGCAGTTTATACACATTCGGGGGGGCGTTGGGTGGCTACACCTTC

size: NA
V: TRBV5-1
J: TRBJ2-3
D: NA
CDR3: CASSSTASTDTQYF
DNA: TGCGCCAGCAGCTCTACCGCTAGCACAGATACGCAGTATTTT

size: NA
V: TRBV7-2
J: TRBJ2-3
D: NA
CDR3: CASRPGSYTDTQYF
DNA: TGTGCCAGCAGGCCAGGGTCATACACGGATACGCAGTATTTT

size: NA
V: TRBV7-8
J: TRBJ1-1
D: TRBD1
CDR3: CASSVTNRGHLNTEAFF
DNA: TGTGCCAGCAGCGTGACGAACAGGGGGCATCTCAACACTGAAGCTTTCTTT

size: NA
V: TRBV29-1
J: TRBJ2-3
D: TRBD2
CDR3: CSVWGEVGSGRPDTQYF
DNA: TGCAGCGTTTGGGGGGAGGTGGGGAGCGGGAGACCGGATACGCAGTATTTT

size: NA
V: TRBV4-3
J: TRBJ2-2
D: NA
CDR3: CASSHLWRGTGELFF
DNA: TGCGCCAGCAGCCACCTTTGGCGTGGGACCGGGGAGCTGTTTTTT

size: NA
V: TRBV5-4
J: TRBJ1-2
D: NA
CDR3: CASSFWGANYGYTF
DNA: TGTGCCAGCAGCTTCTGGGGAGCTAACTATGGCTACACCTTC

size: many
V: TRBV5-1
J: TRBJ2-5
D: NA
CDR3: CASSLGSTRRETQYF
DNA: TGCGCCAGCAGCTTGGGGTCTACTAGGAGGGAGACCCAGTACTTC

size: once
V: TRBV5-1
J: TRBJ2-7
D: TRBD2
CDR3: CASSSVGLAGGPAAEQYF
DNA: TGCGCCAGCAGCTCGGTGGGACTAGCGGGAGGGCCCGCGGCCGAGCAGTACTTC

size: few
V: TRBV9
J: TRBJ1-1
D: NA
CDR3: CASSVDGGGGTEAFF
DNA: TGTGCCAGCAGCGTAGATGGGGGGGGTGGCACTGAAGCTTTCTTT

size: NA
V: TRBV5-1
J: TRBJ1-1
D: NA
CDR3: CASSLTGTNTEAFF
DNA: TGCGCCAGCAGCTTAACGGGGACGAACACTGAAGCTTTCTTT

size: few
V: TRBV28
J: TRBJ2-3
D: NA
CDR3: CASSTLPRDTQYF
DNA: TGTGCCAGCTCCACTCTCCCTCGGGATACGCAGTATTTT

size: NA
V: TRBV9
J: TRBJ2-1
D: NA
CDR3: CASSVVTGNNEQFF
DNA: TGTGCCAGCAGCGTAGTGACAGGTAACAATGAGCAGTTCTTC

size: NA
V: TRBV10-3
J: TRBJ1-5
D: TRBD1
CDR3: CAISDPGQGNQPQHF
DNA: TGTGCCATCAGTGACCCGGGACAGGGTAATCAGCCCCAGCATTTT

size: NA
V: TRBV15
J: TRBJ2-1
D: NA
CDR3: CATSTWSSGGDEQFF
DNA: TGTGCCACCAGCACCTGGAGTAGCGGAGGGGATGAGCAGTTCTTC

size: NA
V: TRBV18
J: TRBJ1-5
D: NA
CDR3: CASSPEDIQPQHF
DNA: TGTGCCAGCTCACCAGAGGACATTCAGCCCCAGCATTTT

size: NA
V: TRBV5-6
J: TRBJ2-6
D: TRBD1
CDR3: CAGGTGLSGANVLTF
DNA: TGTGCCGGCGGGACAGGGTTGTCTGGGGCCAACGTCCTGACTTTC

size: NA
V: TRBV18
J: TRBJ2-7
D: TRBD1
CDR3: CASSKASGTDSYEQYF
DNA: TGTGCCAGCTCAAAAGCGTCCGGGACAGACTCCTACGAGCAGTACTTC

size: NA
V: TRBV5-6
J: TRBJ2-3
D: TRBD2
CDR3: CASSSVAGGPNVPDTQYF
DNA: TGTGCCAGCAGCTCCGTGGCGGGAGGGCCAAATGTCCCAGATACGCAGTATTTT

size: NA
V: TRBV5-4
J: TRBJ2-3
D: NA
CDR3: CASSLQGPDTQYF
DNA: TGTGCCAGCAGCTTGCAGGGGCCAGATACGCAGTATTTT

size: NA
V: TRBV28
J: TRBJ2-3
D: NA
CDR3: CASLEGGSTDTQYF
DNA: TGTGCCAGCCTAGAGGGGGGAAGCACAGATACGCAGTATTTT